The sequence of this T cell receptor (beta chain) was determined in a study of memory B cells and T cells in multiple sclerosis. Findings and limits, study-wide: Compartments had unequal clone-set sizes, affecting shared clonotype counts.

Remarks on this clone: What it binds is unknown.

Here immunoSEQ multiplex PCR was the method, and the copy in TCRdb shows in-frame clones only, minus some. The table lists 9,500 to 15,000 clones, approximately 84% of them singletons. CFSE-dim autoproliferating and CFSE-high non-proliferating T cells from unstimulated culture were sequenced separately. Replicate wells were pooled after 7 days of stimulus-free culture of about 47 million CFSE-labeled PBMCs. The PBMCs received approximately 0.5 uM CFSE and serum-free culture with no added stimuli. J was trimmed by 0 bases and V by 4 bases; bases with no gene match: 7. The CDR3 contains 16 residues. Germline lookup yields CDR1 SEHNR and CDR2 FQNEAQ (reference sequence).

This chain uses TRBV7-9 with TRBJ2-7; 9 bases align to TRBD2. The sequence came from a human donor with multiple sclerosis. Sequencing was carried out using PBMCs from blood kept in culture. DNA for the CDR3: TGTGCCAGCAGCTCGCCCGTAGCGGGAGCCTCCTACGAGCAGTACTTC. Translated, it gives CASSSPVAGASYEQYF.